The present T cell receptor (beta chain) was sequenced within a study of T cell responses to AZD1222 COVID-19 vaccine. Assay: immunoSEQ multiplex PCR; the TCRdb copy retains only in-frame clones and omits some. The repertoire consists of just over 150,000 clones, with 85% to 90% occurring once and the leading ten covering 8% to 10%. Germline V lookup: CDR1 SEHNR, CDR2 FQNEAQ (reference sequence). CDR3 length: 14 amino acids. V was shortened by 6 bases and J by 6 bases, with 16 bases between the two germline ends. Source: peripheral blood, taken 28 days after the second AZD1222 dose. This sequence was found in an adult who received the AZD1222 COVID-19 vaccine. The chain joins TRBV7-9 to TRBJ2-3; D unresolved. CDR3 nucleotides: TGTGCCAGCAGGTCACTCGGATTAGGGGATACGCAGTATTTT. It yields the protein CASRSLGLGDTQYF.